These 6 T cell receptor beta chains originate from one sample sequenced in a study of shared clonotypes between healthy human individuals. This table comes from immunoSEQ multiplex PCR, and its TCRdb copy is limited to in-frame clones, with some not included. The data show roughly 2.2 million clones, about 92% seen once. The sequenced sample consisted of naive CD4+ T cells from PBMCs. Subset in this sample: CD45RA+ positively selected. These receptors came from a young man in good health. Some clones in this sample may be carry-over from other donors' samples.

V gene TRBV7-3 combines with J gene TRBJ2-3; no clear D gene. Germline CDR1 reads SGHTA; CDR2 reads FQGTGA. The CDR3 runs to 14 residues. Trimming cost V 2 bases and J 2 bases, with 8 bases left between them. The CDR3 sequence is CASSLVGVTDTQYF. CDR3 coding DNA: TGTGCCAGCAGCTTAGTCGGAGTCACAGATACGCAGTATTTT.

The V and J genes are TRBV2 and TRBJ1-1, with D uncertain. V was pared by 1 base and J by 3 bases, with 12 bases between. The germline CDR1 and CDR2 sequences are SNHLY and FYNNEI. The CDR3 covers 15 residues. The chain's CDR3 is CASSEEIGRYTEAFF. As DNA, the CDR3 is TGTGCCAGCAGTGAAGAGATAGGGAGGTACACTGAAGCTTTCTTT.

The CDR3 sequence is CASSFPFRDSLADTQYF. For the CDR3, the DNA is TGTGCCAGCAGCTTCCCGTTTCGGGACAGTCTCGCAGATACGCAGTATTTT. This rearrangement joins TRBV7-9 to TRBJ2-3; 7 positions agree with TRBD1. There are 17 residues in the CDR3. Germline V CDR1 and CDR2: SEHNR, FQNEAQ (reference sequence). V trimming: 3 bases; J trimming: 4 bases; junction bases outside the gene matches: 13.

The chain employs TRBV15 and TRBJ2-1; D is unclear. V lost 4 bases and J 0 bases, leaving 10 bases between the germline ends. There are 15 residues in the CDR3. Germline V gene data show CDR1 as LNHNV and CDR2 as YYDKDF (reference sequence). CDR3 coding DNA: TGTGCCACCAGCACGGACGGATTCTCCTACAATGAGCAGTTCTTC. The encoded protein is CATSTDGFSYNEQFF.

This clone was seen only once. This chain connects TRBV7-9 to TRBJ1-3; no firm D call. Trimming took off 5 bases at V and 2 bases at J, with 10 bases between the two ends. CDR1 and CDR2 from the germline V gene are SEHNR and FQNEAQ (reference sequence). CDR3 length equals 14 residues. CDR3 sequence (DNA): TGTGCCAGCAGCCCACCCCCCCCTGGAAACACCATATATTTT. Translating it yields CASSPPPPGNTIYF.

Turning to this clone: The same CDR3 also results from other DNA sequences found in this sample. The chain recombines TRBV5-1 with TRBJ2-1; TRBD2 might be the D (5 bases). The CDR3 contains 12 residues. Germline assignment: CDR1 SGHRS and CDR2 YFSETQ. The germline V and J ends were trimmed by 5 bases and 5 bases, with 8 bases remaining between them. In DNA form, the CDR3 reads TGCGCCAGCAGTCCGAGGGACAATGAGCAGTTCTTC. Encoded protein: CASSPRDNEQFF.